Listed here is a single TCR beta chain. Antigen: not known. These data originate in a study of CD8 T cells in Susac syndrome. The germline V gene has CDR1 DFQATT and CDR2 SNEGSKA (reference sequence). This CDR3 has 15 residues. V lost 1 base, J lost 11 bases, and 9 bases stayed unmatched. Reverse transcription of 0.5 to 1 ug RNA used random hexamers. immunoSEQ multiplex PCR amplified TCR beta CDR3 across 54 Vbeta, 13 Jbeta. TCRdb ran MiXCR on the immunoSEQ multiplex PCR reads and lists one entry per CDR3 protein. The sample gives 110,000 or so distinct CDR3 sequences, 85% to 95% of which show up once; about 0.098% is in the top ten. TCR beta from blood CD8+ and CD4+ T cells was sequenced. Healthy donors constituted the controls, which were matched for age and sex. Study-level points and caveats: The number of individuals included in the study's TCR sequencing and HLA analysis was acknowledged as relatively small.

This clonotype originated in a human donor in good health. The sample consisted of CD4+ T cells from PBMCs. The gene calls are TRBV20-1 and TRBJ1-6, with 9 bases matching TRBD1. The CDR3 DNA follows: TGCAGTGCTAGAGGGTCGGGACAGGGACATACACCCCTCCACTTT. Translating gives CSARGSGQGHTPLHF.